The 27 T cell receptor beta chains presented below share a single source sample, sequenced in a study of blood T cell repertoires in COVID-19 (dated by TCRdb to the early 2020s). The library came from the immunoSEQ multiplex PCR assay. Held by TCRdb, this immuneACCESS table contains in-frame sequences only and omits some clones. Under half of the omission traces to an unresolved V gene where checked; the cause of the rest is unknown. The sample table holds about 250,000 clones, of which just over 85% were seen once. Roughly 1.4% of the sample is taken by the ten largest. Sequenced input: peripheral blood. These TCRs come from an elderly man with acute or convalescent COVID-19.

The chain is built from TRBV4-3 and TRBJ2-1; 13 bases are a match to TRBD2. V was clipped by 0 bases and J by 10 bases; unmatched bases: 12. Germline CDR1 is LGHNA and CDR2 is YSLEER. The CDR3 has 18 residues. DNA of the CDR3: TGCGCCAGCAGCCAAGAAGAGTTATTGAGACTAGCGGGGGGCGAGCAGTTCTTC. Amino acid sequence: CASSQEELLRLAGGEQFF.

V and J are TRBV28 and TRBJ2-1, with 8 bases fitting TRBD2. Per the germline V gene, CDR1 is MDHEN and CDR2 is SYDVKM. Trimming removed 5 bases from V and 6 bases from J; junction bases left unmatched: 12. CDR3 size: 16 residues. The CDR3: CASSTAGAGVINEQFF. The CDR3, as DNA: TGTGCCAGCAGTACGGCAGGAGCGGGAGTCATCAATGAGCAGTTCTTC.

The chain carries TRBV16 and TRBJ1-2; 7 bases map to TRBD1. V lost 1 base and J lost 3; bases outside the gene matches: 5. Germline CDR1 is KGHSY and CDR2 is FQNENV. This CDR3 has 15 amino acids. The CDR3 protein is CASSQYRTGHYGYTF. For the CDR3, the DNA is TGTGCCAGCAGCCAATATAGGACAGGCCACTATGGCTACACCTTC.

The chain recombines TRBV7-2 with TRBJ1-3, with D hard to call. This CDR3 is 16 amino acids long. V gave up 4 bases and J gave up 0 bases, with 13 bases separating them. Germline V lookup: CDR1 SGHTA, CDR2 FQGNSA. The DNA of the CDR3 is TGTGCCAGCAGCTCGGCCCTGGAGGGCTCTGGAAACACCATATATTTT. This encodes CASSSALEGSGNTIYF.

The chain is built from TRBV7-9 and TRBJ2-3, with 7 bases identical to TRBD1. The CDR3 spans 15 residues. The V and J ends lost 1 base and 2 bases, in that order; junction bases with no gene match: 3. Germline CDR1 reads SEHNR; CDR2 reads FQNEAQ (reference sequence). The CDR3 DNA is TGTGCCAGCAGCTTAGGGGGACAGTTCACAGATACGCAGTATTTT. Its protein product is CASSLGGQFTDTQYF. Combining the CDR3 with reference TRBV7-9 and TRBJ2-3 gives the whole variable domain DTGVSQNPRHKITKRGQNVTFRCDPISEHNRLYWYRQTLGQGPEFLTYFQNEAQLEKSRLLSDRFSAERPKGSFSTLEIQRTEQGDSAMYLCASSLGGQFTDTQYFGPGTRLTVL.

The chain has TRBV4-2 and TRBJ1-1, with D hard to call. Germline V gene sequence: CDR1 LGHNA, CDR2 YNFKEQ. This CDR3 is 13 amino acids long. Deletions cut 1 base from V and 1 base from J, with 4 bases between. CDR3 nucleotides: TGTGCCAGCAGCCAAGCAGGGAACACTGAAGCTTTCTTT. It codes for CASSQAGNTEAFF.

The rearrangement uses TRBV7-9 and TRBJ2-4; 9 bases are a match to TRBD2. This CDR3 spans 16 amino acids. V shed 1 base and J 6 bases; nucleotides not matched to a gene: 7. Per germline, CDR1 SEHNR and CDR2 FQNEAQ (reference sequence). The CDR3 DNA follows: TGTGCCAGCAGCTTAGGATTTAGCGGGAGCATAAACATTCAGTACTTC. Residues: CASSLGFSGSINIQYF.

The chain uses TRBV7-9 and TRBJ1-2; D perhaps matches TRBD1 (6 bases). Germline V gene sequence: CDR1 SEHNR, CDR2 FQNEAQ (reference sequence). V was clipped by 4 bases and J by 4 bases, with 13 bases between them. This CDR3 has 14 amino acids. The CDR3: CASSSGTYAYGYTF. CDR3 sequence (DNA): TGTGCCAGCAGCTCCGGGACATACGCCTATGGCTACACCTTC.

This chain joins TRBV5-1 and TRBJ1-2, with 8 bases lining up with TRBD1. J was trimmed by 8 bases and V by 0 bases; bases with no gene match: 9. The V gene's germline CDR1 is SGHRS and CDR2 YFSETQ. The CDR3 has 15 amino acids. CDR3 protein: CASSLAIETGEGYTF. The DNA for the CDR3 is TGCGCCAGCAGCTTGGCCATAGAGACAGGGGAAGGCTACACCTTC.

The gene calls are TRBV7-3 and TRBJ1-1; D is perhaps TRBD1 (6 bases). The CDR3 is 15 residues long. Germline loops: CDR1 SGHTA, CDR2 FQGTGA. The ends were cut back, 1 base at V and 4 bases at J, with 13 bases in the middle. CDR3 coding DNA: TGTGCCAGCAGCTTAAGCGGGGGGCCGGGCACTGAAGCTTTCTTT. It encodes CASSLSGGPGTEAFF.

This clone showed up just once. This sequence joins TRBV11-2 and TRBJ2-1; D might be TRBD1 (5 bases). The germline CDR1 and CDR2 sequences are SGHAT and FQNNGV. Trimming shortened V by 1 base and J by 4 bases, and 14 bases separated the two germline ends. The CDR3 covers 16 residues. The CDR3 coding sequence is TGTGCCAGCAGCTTAGGGGGCCAAAAAAGGTACAATGAGCAGTTCTTC. Protein: CASSLGGQKRYNEQFF. The entire variable domain, with the rest obtained from reference TRBV11-2 and TRBJ2-1, is as follows: EAGVAQSPRYKIIEKRQSVAFWCNPISGHATLYWYQQILGQGPKLLIQFQNNGVVDDSQLPKDRFSAERLKGVDSTLKIQPAKLEDSAVYLCASSLGGQKRYNEQFFGPGTRLTVL.

The chain is built from TRBV9 and TRBJ1-2; 10 bases fit TRBD1. With V trimmed by 0 bases and J by 1 base, 3 bases remained unmatched. Germline V CDR1 and CDR2: SGDLS, YYNGEE. This CDR3 is built from 16 residues. Here the CDR3 reads CASSVDGTGVNYGYTF. The CDR3 DNA sequence: TGTGCCAGCAGCGTAGATGGGACAGGGGTTAACTATGGCTACACCTTC.

The genes are TRBV5-1 and TRBJ1-1, with D possibly matching TRBD1 (5 bases). This CDR3 spans 14 amino acids. CDR1 is SGHRS and CDR2 is YFSETQ in the germline V gene. With 0 bases removed from V and 4 bases from J, the gap between germline ends came to 10 bases. The CDR3 region is CASSLGGGATEAFF. CDR3 DNA: TGCGCCAGCAGCTTGGGCGGGGGTGCCACTGAAGCTTTCTTT. Filled out from reference TRBV5-1 and TRBJ1-1, the complete variable domain reads KAGVTQTPRYLIKTRGQQVTLSCSPISGHRSVSWYQQTPGQGLQFLFEYFSETQRNKGNFPGRFSGRQFSNSRSEMNVSTLELGDSALYLCASSLGGGATEAFFGQGTRLTVV.

The chain uses TRBV7-3 and TRBJ2-5; D is perhaps TRBD2 (5 bases). V was cut by 6 bases and J by 0 bases, with 8 bases left in between. Germline assignment: CDR1 SGHTA and CDR2 FQGTGA. This CDR3 is built from 13 residues. The CDR3, as DNA: TGTGCCAGCAGTGCCGGGAACCAAGAGACCCAGTACTTC. This gives the protein CASSAGNQETQYF.

This chain joins TRBV7-8 and TRBJ1-2, with D unresolved. The V gene lost 1 base and the J gene lost 5 bases, with 17 bases spanning the gap. Germline V CDR1 and CDR2: SGHVS, FQNEAQ. This CDR3 contains 16 residues. CDR3 coding DNA: TGTGCCAGCAGCTTAGTAGGATCCGACATCCATTATGGCTACACCTTC. Amino acids: CASSLVGSDIHYGYTF.

A single count supports this clone. V usage is TRBV24-1 and J usage is TRBJ2-2, with 10 nucleotides matching TRBD2. CDR1 is KGHDR and CDR2 is SFDVKD in the germline V gene. The CDR3 length is 17 residues. With 4 bases clipped from V and 4 bases from J, the junction kept 8 bases outside the gene matches. CDR3 protein: CATSEGAGGPGTGELFF. The CDR3 nucleotides are TGTGCCACCAGTGAAGGAGCGGGAGGGCCGGGCACCGGGGAGCTGTTTTTT.

V usage is TRBV18 and J usage is TRBJ2-2, with TRBD2 matching 8 bases. Trimming took 2 bases from V and 6 from J; bases not matched to a gene: 2. The CDR3 loop spans 14 amino acids. In germline, CDR1 is KGHSH, CDR2 LQKENI. The CDR3 region has the DNA TGTGCCAGCTCACCAGAAGCGGGAGCCGGGGAGCTGTTTTTT. Protein product: CASSPEAGAGELFF.

This clone was recorded a few times. V usage is TRBV7-2 and J usage is TRBJ2-3; TRBD2 agrees at 11 bases. The trim removed 6 bases at V and 4 bases at J, leaving 15 bases unmatched. This CDR3 has 18 residues. In germline, CDR1 is SGHTA, CDR2 FQGNSA. The CDR3 region has the DNA TGTGCCAGCAGAGACCGACTAGCGGGGACGTTCAGGGCAGATACGCAGTATTTT. Residues: CASRDRLAGTFRADTQYF.

This clone was detected only once. CDR3 coding DNA: TGTGCCAGCAGCCTCCGAGACAGTCCGAGCTCCTACAATGAGCAGTTCTTC. The encoded protein is CASSLRDSPSSYNEQFF. The gene calls are TRBV7-2 and TRBJ2-1; possible D gene TRBD1, 5 bases. Germline assignment: CDR1 SGHTA and CDR2 FQGNSA. V gave up 5 bases and J gave up 0 bases, with 17 bases separating them. The CDR3 runs to 17 residues. The whole variable domain, remainder taken from reference TRBV7-2 and TRBJ2-1, is GAGVSQSPSNKVTEKGKDVELRCDPISGHTALYWYRQSLGQGLEFLIYFQGNSAPDKSGLPSDRFSAERTGGSVSTLTIQRTQQEDSAVYLCASSLRDSPSSYNEQFFGPGTRLTVL.

The chain employs TRBV21-1 and TRBJ2-3; the D segment call TRBD1 is taken from the table without a DNA check. TRBV21-1 is recorded as a pseudogene. CDR3 size: 20 residues. This CDR3 is CASSTKGHDREYPSTDTQYF. CDR3 nucleotide sequence: TGTGCCAGCAGCACAAAAGGGCATGACAGAGAATATCCTAGCACAGATACGCAGTATTTT.

The rearrangement uses TRBV6-6 and TRBJ2-7; TRBD1 aligns across 8 bases. This CDR3 contains 15 residues. The J segment lost 4 bases and the V segment lost 6 bases, leaving 11 bases of the junction unmatched. Per germline, CDR1 MNHNY and CDR2 SVGAGI (reference sequence). CDR3 region: CASRPMDREFYEQYF. The CDR3 coding sequence is TGTGCCAGCAGACCCATGGACAGGGAGTTTTACGAGCAGTACTTC.

This rearrangement joins TRBV6-5 to TRBJ2-6; TRBD1 aligns across 7 bases. This CDR3 contains 14 residues. CDR1 and CDR2 from the germline V gene are MNHEY and SVGAGI. V shed 6 bases and J 4 bases; nucleotides not matched to a gene: 3. CDR3 protein: CASRGGRGANVLTF. CDR3 in DNA: TGTGCCAGCAGAGGGGGCCGGGGGGCCAACGTCCTGACTTTC.

The chain couples TRBV7-2 to TRBJ2-4; TRBD2 aligns across 7 bases. This CDR3 is built from 16 residues. Unmatched junction bases numbered 6, after V lost 4 bases and J lost 0 bases. Germline V CDR1 and CDR2: SGHTA, FQGNSA. CDR3 loop: CASSSSGTQAKNIQYF. DNA of the CDR3: TGTGCCAGCAGCTCAAGCGGGACCCAAGCCAAAAACATTCAGTACTTC.

The chain links TRBV27 to TRBJ1-6; no definite D call. Trimming stripped 3 bases from V and 5 bases from J, with 5 bases between. This CDR3 spans 13 amino acids. Germline values: CDR1 MNHEY, CDR2 SMNVEV (reference sequence). Here the CDR3 DNA reads TGTGCCAGCAGTTTCCGTAATAATTCACCCCTCCACTTT. This codes for CASSFRNNSPLHF.

This clone was counted a few times. The chain has TRBV15 and TRBJ2-2, with 7 bases that match TRBD2. The CDR3 sequence is 15 residues long. Trimming removed 2 bases from V and 2 bases from J; junction bases left unmatched: 2. Germline-derived CDR1 and CDR2 are LNHNV and YYDKDF (reference sequence). The CDR3 protein is CATSRRLANTGELFF. CDR3 DNA sequence: TGTGCCACCAGCAGACGACTAGCAAACACCGGGGAGCTGTTTTTT.

The chain employs TRBV4-2 and TRBJ1-5; D ambiguous. The germline CDR1 and CDR2 sequences are LGHNA and YNFKEQ. CDR3 size: 17 residues. V dropped 0 bases and J dropped 0 bases, with 12 bases sitting between them. The CDR3 reads CASSQDGGRYSNQPQHF. DNA for the CDR3: TGTGCCAGCAGCCAAGATGGCGGGCGCTATAGCAATCAGCCCCAGCATTTT.

The rearrangement links TRBV4-2 to TRBJ2-7; D uncertain. The CDR3 is 15 amino acids. Trimming took off 0 bases at V and 3 bases at J, with 12 bases between the two ends. Looked up from germline, CDR1 is LGHNA and CDR2 is YNFKEQ. The CDR3 DNA sequence: TGTGCCAGCAGCCAAGATCGAGGCTTTTACTACGAGCAGTACTTC. Its translation: CASSQDRGFYYEQYF.